The 21 T cell receptor beta chains below were found in one sample sequenced in a study of blood T cell repertoires in COVID-19. Using immunoSEQ multiplex PCR, the repertoire was profiled, and TCRdb retains in-frame clones only, with some absent. The sample includes 30,000 to 40,000 clones, about two thirds of them seen just once. The specimen was peripheral blood. Receptors were obtained from a man between 65 and 85 years old with COVID-19, enrolled during active disease.

The sample holds a few counts of this clone. V usage is TRBV6-5 and J usage is TRBJ1-6; no firm D call. The germline CDR1 and CDR2 sequences are MNHEY and SVGAGI. The V gene lost 6 bases and the J gene lost 10 bases, with 7 bases spanning the gap. The CDR3 loop spans 11 amino acids. The CDR3 DNA reads TGTGCCAGCAGGGACTTGTCACCCCTCCACTTT. Translation: CASRDLSPLHF.

This chain uses TRBV7-2 with TRBJ1-2, with 7 nucleotides matching TRBD1. Per germline, CDR1 SGHTA and CDR2 FQGNSA. The CDR3 is made up of 14 amino acids. The trim removed 5 bases at V and 6 bases at J, leaving 9 bases unmatched. CDR3 DNA sequence: TGTGCCAGCAGCCCGTACGACAGGGTGAATGGCTACACCTTC. Its translation: CASSPYDRVNGYTF.

This chain uses TRBV18 with TRBJ1-1, with 9 bases matching TRBD1. J lost 4 bases, V lost 2 bases, and 8 bases had no gene match. This CDR3 spans 16 amino acids. Germline lookup yields CDR1 KGHSH and CDR2 LQKENI. CDR3 DNA: TGTGCCAGCTCACCATCTGAACAGGGGGCGAGCACTGAAGCTTTCTTT. Protein: CASSPSEQGASTEAFF.

V and J are TRBV7-8 and TRBJ2-4; D is undetermined. Trimming left V 7 bases short and J 0 bases short, with 10 bases between. Germline CDR1 SGHVS, CDR2 FQNEAQ. The CDR3 contains 14 residues. The CDR3 nucleotides read TGTGCCAGCACCCCAGACTTAGCCAAAAACATTCAGTACTTC. As protein: CASTPDLAKNIQYF.

The J gene is TRBJ2-7, the V gene TRBV24-1, with D possibly matching TRBD1 (6 bases). The CDR3 spans 12 residues. Germline CDR1 reads KGHDR; CDR2 reads SFDVKD. Trimming pared 9 bases from V and 3 bases from J, leaving 11 bases between. The DNA of the CDR3 is TGTGCCACCGCCTCGACAGGCTACGAGCAGTACTTC. Amino acids: CATASTGYEQYF.

This CDR3 is CASSSNRKPYEQYF. The CDR3 region has the DNA TGTGCCAGCAGCTCGAACAGAAAACCCTACGAGCAGTACTTC. The chain uses TRBV5-4 and TRBJ2-7; D is uncertain. Trimming removed 3 bases at V and 2 bases at J, with 12 bases between. The CDR3 loop spans 14 amino acids. Germline V gene lookup returns CDR1 SGHNT and CDR2 YYREEE (reference sequence).

This chain connects TRBV7-9 to TRBJ1-1; weak D call: TRBD1 (5 bases). The CDR3 covers 15 residues. The ends were cut back, 1 base at V and 6 bases at J, with 15 bases in the middle. CDR1 and CDR2 (germline): SEHNR, FQNEAQ (reference sequence). Here the CDR3 DNA reads TGTGCCAGCAGCTTAGGTCAGGGAGGGGTCCCTGAAGCTTTCTTT. This codes for CASSLGQGGVPEAFF. Looking up the rest from reference TRBV7-9 and TRBJ1-1 gives the full variable domain: DTGVSQNPRHKITKRGQNVTFRCDPISEHNRLYWYRQTLGQGPEFLTYFQNEAQLEKSRLLSDRFSAERPKGSFSTLEIQRTEQGDSAMYLCASSLGQGGVPEAFFGQGTRLTVV.

The sample holds one count of this clone. This sequence joins TRBV6-5 and TRBJ1-1; 10 nucleotides match TRBD1. Trimming cost V 7 bases and J 3 bases; bases outside gene matches: 5. There are 14 residues in the CDR3. Germline CDR1 reads MNHEY; CDR2 reads SVGAGI. CDR3 region: CASIGTGADTEAFF. CDR3 nucleotides: TGTGCCAGCATTGGGACAGGGGCGGACACTGAAGCTTTCTTT.

V gene TRBV11-3 combines with J gene TRBJ1-3; D may be TRBD1 (6 bases). With 4 bases removed from V and 3 bases from J, the gap between germline ends came to 10 bases. Germline CDR1 is SGHNT and CDR2 is YENEEA. This CDR3 contains 14 residues. The CDR3 nucleotides read TGTGCCAGCAGCTCCCAGACAGGTGGAAACACCATATATTTT. As protein: CASSSQTGGNTIYF.

J is TRBJ1-4 and V is TRBV29-1; 8 bases match TRBD1. Trimming at V came to 7 bases and at J to 4 bases, leaving 8 bases not matched to a gene. This CDR3 region has 14 residues. Germline CDR1 is SQVTM and CDR2 is ANQGSEA. CDR3 in amino acids: CSASDRDNNEKLFF. The CDR3 nucleotides read TGCAGCGCCTCGGACAGGGATAATAATGAAAAACTGTTTTTT. Together with reference TRBV29-1 and TRBJ1-4, the CDR3 gives the full variable domain: SAVISQKPSRDICQRGTSLTIQCQVDSQVTMMFWYRQQPGQSLTLIATANQGSEATYESGFVIDKFPISRPNLTFSTLTVSNMSPEDSSIYLCSASDRDNNEKLFFGSGTQLSVL.

The V call is TRBV9, the J call TRBJ2-6; D uncertain. The CDR3 extends over 14 amino acids. Trimming took off 3 bases at V and 0 bases at J, with 4 bases between the two ends. Germline V gene lookup returns CDR1 SGDLS and CDR2 YYNGEE. The CDR3: CASSGPSGANVLTF. Written as DNA, the CDR3 is TGTGCCAGCAGCGGGCCCTCTGGGGCCAACGTCCTGACTTTC.

There are a few counts of this clone. Because the CDR3 is missing its conserved closing phenylalanine or tryptophan, this is likely a read error. The DNA is left out, because the CDR3 cannot be placed on it with certainty; the CDR3 is given as TCRdb lists it. The rearrangement links TRBV21-1 to TRBJ2-7; TRBD1 reflects the table's D call only, with no check against the DNA. TRBV21-1 is an annotated pseudogene. The CDR3 adds up to 8 amino acids, both ends counted. The CDR3 region is CASNPGQR.

This chain links TRBV7-3 with TRBJ2-3; 10 nucleotides align to TRBD1. V shed 5 bases, J shed 4 bases, and the junction held 6 bases outside the gene matches. The CDR3 is made up of 15 amino acids. Germline CDR1 and CDR2: SGHTA and FQGTGA. DNA of the CDR3: TGTGCCAGCAGCCACTCGACAGGGGGCGCAGATACGCAGTATTTT. This sequence encodes CASSHSTGGADTQYF.

V gene TRBV18 combines with J gene TRBJ2-2; 10 bases line up with TRBD2. Germline lookup yields CDR1 KGHSH and CDR2 LQKENI. The CDR3 is made up of 16 amino acids. V was pared by 2 bases and J by 4 bases, with 4 bases of the junction left unmatched. The CDR3 region is CASSPRASGSTGELFF. The CDR3 region has the DNA TGTGCCAGCTCACCAAGGGCTAGCGGGAGCACCGGGGAGCTGTTTTTT.

The chain has TRBV19 and TRBJ1-2; no clear D gene. There are 13 residues in the CDR3. With 8 bases removed from V and 4 bases from J, the gap between germline ends came to 14 bases. Germline lookup yields CDR1 LNHDA and CDR2 SQIVND (reference sequence). The CDR3 protein is CASSPADSYGYTF. The DNA of the CDR3 is TGTGCCAGTTCCCCGGCGGATTCCTATGGCTACACCTTC.

This clone was seen just once. The V gene is TRBV11-3, the J gene TRBJ2-6; possibly TRBD1 for D (5 bases). This CDR3 is 15 amino acids long. Germline V gives CDR1 SGHNT, CDR2 YENEEA. The V and J ends lost 5 bases and 4 bases respectively, with 12 bases between them. CDR3 region: CASSAPGIGANVLTF. The CDR3 bases are TGTGCCAGCAGCGCGCCAGGGATCGGGGCCAACGTCCTGACTTTC.

V usage is TRBV27 and J usage is TRBJ2-3; 10 bases are a match to TRBD2. In germline, CDR1 is MNHEY, CDR2 SMNVEV (reference sequence). The CDR3 covers 16 residues. After removal of 5 bases from V and 6 bases from J, the junction contained 11 bases not matched to a gene. CDR3 in DNA: TGTGCCAGCAGTCGACCCCTAGCGGGAGTATTGGATACGCAGTATTTT. The encoded protein is CASSRPLAGVLDTQYF.

J is TRBJ2-5 and V is TRBV9; 13 bases align to TRBD2. The trim removed 4 bases at V and 1 base at J, leaving 4 bases unmatched. This CDR3 has 16 amino acids. Germline lookup yields CDR1 SGDLS and CDR2 YYNGEE. This chain's CDR3 is CASSSRLAGGQETQYF. The CDR3 DNA follows: TGTGCCAGCAGCAGCAGACTAGCGGGGGGCCAAGAGACCCAGTACTTC.

This clone was observed a few times. The chain has TRBV15 and TRBJ1-5, with 10 bases aligning to TRBD1. CDR1 and CDR2 from the germline V gene are LNHNV and YYDKDF (reference sequence). This CDR3 has 16 amino acids. Trimming removed 3 bases from V and 6 bases from J; junction bases left unmatched: 8. The CDR3 DNA sequence: TGTGCCACCAGCAGTGATCGACAGGGGGCGAGTCAGCCCCAGCATTTT. Translating it yields CATSSDRQGASQPQHF.

The chain's CDR3 is CASSQDRRTGDNEQFF. CDR3 coding DNA: TGTGCCAGCAGCCAAGATAGGAGGACAGGGGACAATGAGCAGTTCTTC. The rearrangement links TRBV14 to TRBJ2-1; 9 nucleotides agree with TRBD1. This CDR3 contains 16 residues. V lost 0 bases, J lost 5 bases, and 5 bases stayed unmatched. Germline assignment: CDR1 SGHDN and CDR2 FVKESK.

This clone appeared a few times. The chain links TRBV6-1 to TRBJ2-7; unclear D gene. There are 14 residues in the CDR3. The V gene lost 1 base and the J gene lost 1 base, with 8 bases spanning the gap. Germline CDR1 MNHNS, CDR2 SASEGT. The CDR3 spells CASSEEYGSYEQYF. The CDR3 coding sequence is TGTGCCAGCAGTGAAGAATACGGTTCCTACGAGCAGTACTTC.